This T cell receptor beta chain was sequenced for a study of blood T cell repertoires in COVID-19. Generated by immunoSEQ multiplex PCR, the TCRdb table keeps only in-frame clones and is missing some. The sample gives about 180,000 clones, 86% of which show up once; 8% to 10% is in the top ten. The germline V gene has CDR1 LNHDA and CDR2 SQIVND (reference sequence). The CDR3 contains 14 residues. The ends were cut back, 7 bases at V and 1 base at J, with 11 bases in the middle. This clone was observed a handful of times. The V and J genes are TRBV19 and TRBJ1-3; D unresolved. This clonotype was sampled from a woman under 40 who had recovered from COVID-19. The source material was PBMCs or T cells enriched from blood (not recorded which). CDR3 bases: TGTGCCAGTAATCACCTCCGGTCTGGAAACACCATATATTTT. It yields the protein CASNHLRSGNTIYF.